Following are 28 T cell receptor beta chains from one sample sequenced in a study of T cells in tumors and immune-related adverse events. This table comes from immunoSEQ multiplex PCR, and its TCRdb copy is limited to in-frame clones, with some not included. Seen here are roughly 20,000 clones, 85% to 95% observed once, and the top ten hold over 1.3%. Sequenced here: lymph node tissue, sampled from a patient treated with anti-PD-1 therapy. All receptors derive from a female donor with metastatic renal cell carcinoma.

The chain joins TRBV5-1 to TRBJ2-5, with D perhaps assigned TRBD1 or TRBD2 (5 bases each). CDR1 SGHRS and CDR2 YFSETQ come from the germline V gene. V lost 0 bases and J 4 bases, leaving 13 bases between the germline ends. The CDR3 spans 15 residues. Written as DNA, the CDR3 is TGCGCCAGCAGCTTGGGGGGGATAGAGGCAGAGACCCAGTACTTC. This gives the protein CASSLGGIEAETQYF.

This sequence joins TRBV5-1 and TRBJ1-4, with 8 bases identical to TRBD1. V lost 5 bases and J lost 0; bases outside the gene matches: 3. The CDR3 has 15 residues. The germline CDR1 and CDR2 sequences are SGHRS and YFSETQ. The CDR3 nucleotides read TGCGCCAGCAGAAGACAGGGGACAACTAATGAAAAACTGTTTTTT. It yields the protein CASRRQGTTNEKLFF.

V is TRBV11-1 and J is TRBJ2-1; 14 nucleotides align to TRBD2. From germline, CDR1 is SGHAT and CDR2 FQDESV (reference sequence). CDR3 length: 18 residues. Germline trimming cut 1 base from V and 1 base from J; bases unmatched to any gene: 3. CDR3 sequence: CASSLGRLAGGSYNEQFF. The CDR3 DNA is TGTGCCAGCAGCTTAGGGCGACTAGCGGGAGGGTCCTACAATGAGCAGTTCTTC. Variable domain in full (rest from reference TRBV11-1 and TRBJ2-1): EAEVAQSPRYKITEKSQAVAFWCDPISGHATLYWYRQILGQGPELLVQFQDESVVDDSQLPKDRFSAERLKGVDSTLKIQPAELGDSAMYLCASSLGRLAGGSYNEQFFGPGTRLTVL.

This clone was seen just once. The chain combines TRBV5-6 with TRBJ1-6, with D possibly being TRBD1 (6 bases). Trimming took off 1 base at V and 7 bases at J, with 9 bases between the two ends. The CDR3 is 14 residues long. The germline V gene encodes CDR1 SGHDT and CDR2 YYEEEE. This CDR3 reads CASSLLDRNSPLHF. CDR3 bases: TGTGCCAGCAGCTTGCTGGACAGAAATTCACCCCTCCACTTT.

The chain recombines TRBV5-5 with TRBJ1-4; D is perhaps TRBD1 (5 bases). The V gene lost 5 bases and the J gene lost 0 bases, with 11 bases spanning the gap. This CDR3 has 15 amino acids. Germline loops: CDR1 SGHKS, CDR2 YYEKEE (reference sequence). The CDR3 sequence: CASSTTGPTNEKLFF. The CDR3 nucleotides are TGTGCCAGCAGTACAACAGGTCCAACTAATGAAAAACTGTTTTTT.

V gene TRBV4-1 combines with J gene TRBJ1-3; D gene unclear. The CDR3 is made up of 15 amino acids. Germline CDR1 reads MGHRA; CDR2 reads YSYEKL. With 1 base removed from V and 3 bases from J, the gap between germline ends came to 10 bases. CDR3 in DNA: TGCGCCAGCAGCCAAGTGAGGGCTGATGGAAACACCATATATTTT. Amino acid sequence: CASSQVRADGNTIYF.

This clone was counted a single time. J is TRBJ2-3 and V is TRBV7-2, with a tentative D call TRBD2 (6 bases). V shed 6 bases and J shed 0 bases, with 13 bases lying between them. Germline V gives CDR1 SGHTA, CDR2 FQGNSA. The CDR3 loop spans 15 amino acids. The CDR3 bases are TGTGCCAGCAGTCGGGGCGGGGAGAGCACAGATACGCAGTATTTT. Protein sequence: CASSRGGESTDTQYF.

V gene TRBV28 combines with J gene TRBJ1-1; D is uncertain. The CDR3 sequence is 13 residues long. CDR1 is MDHEN, CDR2 SYDVKM, per germline. V lost 7 bases and J lost 0, with 9 bases in between. The DNA of the CDR3 is TGTGCCAGCACCCAACTTGTGAACACTGAAGCTTTCTTT. Translation gives CASTQLVNTEAFF. Supplemented by reference TRBV28 and TRBJ1-1, the full variable domain reads DVKVTQSSRYLVKRTGEKVFLECVQDMDHENMFWYRQDPGLGLRLIYFSYDVKMKEKGDIPEGYSVSREKKERFSLILESASTNQTSMYLCASTQLVNTEAFFGQGTRLTVV.

This clone was seen only once. The CDR3 sequence: CASSLGRASYEQYF. The DNA for the CDR3 is TGTGCCAGCAGTTTGGGCAGGGCCTCCTACGAGCAGTACTTC. The chain joins TRBV27 to TRBJ2-7, with D maybe TRBD1 (5 bases). Germline-derived CDR1 and CDR2 are MNHEY and SMNVEV (reference sequence). V lost 3 bases to trimming and J lost 0 bases, with 9 bases between them. The CDR3 has 14 residues.

The chain links TRBV5-8 to TRBJ1-1, with TRBD1 identical over 8 bases. Germline CDR1 SGHTS, CDR2 YDEGEE. The CDR3 sequence is 12 residues long. Germline trimming cut 4 bases from V and 9 bases from J; bases unmatched to any gene: 5. The CDR3 reads CASSLDRVKAFF. CDR3 nucleotide sequence: TGTGCCAGCAGCCTGGACAGGGTAAAAGCTTTCTTT. Using reference TRBV5-8 and TRBJ1-1 for the parts outside the CDR3, the full variable domain is EAGVTQSPTHLIKTRGQQATLRCSPISGHTSVYWYQQALGLGLQFLLWYDEGEERNRGNFPPRFSGRQFPNYSSELNVNALELEDSALYLCASSLDRVKAFFGQGTRLTVV.

The CDR3 coding sequence is TGTGCCAGCGACCCCTCGCTGGGGGGCTACGAGCAGTACTTC. It specifies CASDPSLGGYEQYF. V usage is TRBV2 and J usage is TRBJ2-7; possibly TRBD2 for D (6 bases). Germline CDR1 is SNHLY and CDR2 is FYNNEI. This CDR3 is built from 14 residues. V gave up 8 bases and J gave up 3 bases, with 17 bases separating them.

V gene TRBV27 combines with J gene TRBJ1-2; 8 bases are a match to TRBD1. CDR1 MNHEY and CDR2 SMNVEV come from the germline V gene (reference sequence). The CDR3 is made up of 15 amino acids. J gave up 4 bases and V 5 bases, and 9 bases lay outside the gene matches. CDR3 loop: CASSRGQGGVYGYTF. CDR3 DNA: TGTGCCAGCAGTCGCGGACAGGGTGGGGTCTATGGCTACACCTTC.

The chain couples TRBV14 to TRBJ2-5; unclear D gene. The CDR3 has 16 residues. CDR1 is SGHDN and CDR2 is FVKESK in the germline V gene. Trimming cost V 0 bases and J 2 bases, with 13 bases left between them. In DNA, the CDR3 is TGTGCCAGCAGCCAAGAGGGGAAGACAAGACAAGAGACCCAGTACTTC. It encodes CASSQEGKTRQETQYF.

The chain recombines TRBV6-1 with TRBJ2-7, with D perhaps matching TRBD1 (6 bases). CDR1 is MNHNS and CDR2 is SASEGT in the germline V gene. Trimming removed 5 bases at V and 1 base at J, with 15 bases between. The length of the CDR3 is 15 residues. Here the CDR3 reads CASSLPTDRSYEQYF. The CDR3 nucleotides read TGTGCCAGCAGTCTCCCGACCGACAGGTCCTACGAGCAGTACTTC.

V usage is TRBV5-1 and J usage is TRBJ2-7; 7 bases map to TRBD2. Germline V gene lookup returns CDR1 SGHRS and CDR2 YFSETQ. The J segment lost 6 bases and the V segment lost 0 bases, leaving 9 bases of the junction unmatched. CDR3 size: 15 residues. For the CDR3, the DNA is TGCGCCAGCAGCTTGGGCGGGAGCTCGGTCCCCGAGCAGTACTTC. This sequence encodes CASSLGGSSVPEQYF.

The chain recombines TRBV6-5 with TRBJ2-7; 7 nucleotides align to TRBD2. The CDR3 loop spans 15 amino acids. Germline V gene data show CDR1 as MNHEY and CDR2 as SVGAGI. The V and J ends lost 2 bases and 4 bases, in that order; junction bases with no gene match: 8. CDR3 loop: CASSYPAGEYYEQYF. As DNA, the CDR3 is TGTGCCAGCAGTTACCCGGCGGGGGAATATTACGAGCAGTACTTC.

A single count supports this clone. The chain employs TRBV6-6 and TRBJ2-7; 8 bases fit TRBD2. The CDR3 is 16 amino acids. Germline CDR1 and CDR2: MNHNY and SVGAGI (reference sequence). V dropped 4 bases and J dropped 7; count of bases not matched to a gene: 15. The DNA for the CDR3 is TGTGCCAGCAGTTTAGATAGCGGGGATTCGTGGTGGGAGCAGTACTTC. Translating gives CASSLDSGDSWWEQYF.

In this sample, this clone turned up once. The rearrangement links TRBV5-1 to TRBJ2-7; the match to TRBD2 covers 11 bases. The CDR3 has 14 amino acids. The ends lost 4 bases at V and 4 bases at J; junction bases unmatched: 4. Germline-derived CDR1 and CDR2 are SGHRS and YFSETQ. The CDR3 sequence is CASSLTSGSYEQYF. CDR3 in DNA: TGCGCCAGCAGCCTCACTAGCGGGAGTTACGAGCAGTACTTC.

This clone was counted only a few times. The chain has TRBV6-1 and TRBJ2-4; TRBD1 matches at 7 bases. The CDR3 loop spans 13 amino acids. Germline-derived CDR1 and CDR2 are MNHNS and SASEGT. The ends lost 7 bases at V and 9 bases at J; junction bases unmatched: 9. CDR3 sequence: CASTTTGVSIQYF. The CDR3 nucleotides read TGTGCCAGCACCACAACAGGGGTTAGCATTCAGTACTTC.

This clone came up a few times. This chain connects TRBV25-1 to TRBJ1-1, with D maybe TRBD1 (5 bases). The germline CDR1 and CDR2 sequences are MGHDK and SYGVNS. This CDR3 comprises 13 residues. Trimming shortened V by 6 bases and J by 6 bases, and 14 bases separated the two germline ends. The CDR3 loop is CASRGRAGSEAFF. As DNA, the CDR3 is TGTGCCAGCAGGGGCAGGGCGGGCTCTGAAGCTTTCTTT.

The chain has TRBV9 and TRBJ2-7; D is perhaps TRBD2 (7 bases). CDR3 length: 14 residues. Trimming removed 4 bases at V and 2 bases at J, with 13 bases between. Germline values: CDR1 SGDLS, CDR2 YYNGEE. Here the CDR3 DNA reads TGTGCCAGCAGCCCACGGGGGGCCACCTACGAGCAGTACTTC. Its translation is CASSPRGATYEQYF.

The rearrangement joins TRBV30 to TRBJ2-7; 10 bases agree with TRBD2. The CDR3 extends over 13 amino acids. V trimming: 7 bases; J trimming: 4 bases; junction bases outside the gene matches: 7. Germline lookup yields CDR1 GTSNPN and CDR2 SVGIG (reference sequence). CDR3 nucleotides: TGTGCCTCAACTCTAGCGGGAGCGTACGAGCAGTACTTC. Translation gives CASTLAGAYEQYF.

V gene TRBV4-2 combines with J gene TRBJ2-3; TRBD2 matches at 7 bases. This CDR3 comprises 16 residues. Germline CDR1 reads LGHNA; CDR2 reads YNFKEQ. V shed 6 bases, J shed 7 bases, and the junction held 16 bases outside the gene matches. The CDR3 region is CASSPGLGSAHYTQYF. The CDR3 nucleotides are TGTGCCAGCAGTCCCGGACTAGGATCGGCACATTATACGCAGTATTTT.

V gene TRBV29-1 combines with J gene TRBJ2-2; D unclear. This CDR3 region has 13 residues. V lost 0 bases and J 6 bases, leaving 8 bases between the germline ends. Germline V gene sequence: CDR1 SQVTM, CDR2 ANQGSEA. The CDR3 bases are TGCAGCGTTGAAGAGCAGTGGTCCGGGGAGCTGTTTTTT. Amino acid sequence: CSVEEQWSGELFF.

The chain has TRBV7-2 and TRBJ1-2; D possibly corresponds to TRBD1 (5 bases). Germline values: CDR1 SGHTA, CDR2 FQGNSA. This CDR3 contains 13 residues. V was cut by 3 bases and J by 3 bases, with 8 bases left in between. CDR3 nucleotides: TGTGCCAGCAGCTTCGACAGCGACTATGGCTACACCTTC. Translation: CASSFDSDYGYTF.

This chain connects TRBV19 to TRBJ2-2, with 7 positions matching TRBD2. CDR1 LNHDA and CDR2 SQIVND come from the germline V gene (reference sequence). The junction had 9 bases not matched to a gene; V was cut back by 2 bases and J by 6 bases. CDR3 size: 16 residues. The CDR3 reads CASSIRTSRGPGELFF. CDR3 DNA: TGTGCCAGTAGTATACGGACTAGTCGGGGTCCCGGGGAGCTGTTTTTT.

The V call is TRBV5-1, the J call TRBJ2-3, with 9 positions matching TRBD2. This CDR3 has 16 residues. Germline lookup yields CDR1 SGHRS and CDR2 YFSETQ. Germline trimming cut 3 bases from V and 4 bases from J; bases unmatched to any gene: 9. This CDR3 reads CASSSLSGGEADTQYF. CDR3 sequence (DNA): TGCGCCAGCAGCTCACTTAGCGGGGGTGAGGCAGATACGCAGTATTTT.

The chain recombines TRBV5-1 with TRBJ1-4; D possibly corresponds to TRBD1 (5 bases). The CDR3 totals 16 residues. V was trimmed by 0 bases and J by 3 bases, leaving 12 bases between them. Germline V lookup: CDR1 SGHRS, CDR2 YFSETQ. The CDR3: CASSLGGGVSNEKLFF. CDR3 DNA: TGCGCCAGCAGCTTGGGCGGGGGAGTCTCTAATGAAAAACTGTTTTTT.